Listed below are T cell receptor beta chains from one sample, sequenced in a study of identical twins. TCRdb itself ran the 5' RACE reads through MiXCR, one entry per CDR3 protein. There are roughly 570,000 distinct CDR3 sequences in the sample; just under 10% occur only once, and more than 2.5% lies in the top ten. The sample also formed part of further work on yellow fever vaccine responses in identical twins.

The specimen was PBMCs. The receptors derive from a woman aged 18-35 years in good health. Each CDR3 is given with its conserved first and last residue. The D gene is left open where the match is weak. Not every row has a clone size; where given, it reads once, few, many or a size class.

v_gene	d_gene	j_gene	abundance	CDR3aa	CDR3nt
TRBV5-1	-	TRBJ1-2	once	CASSLGEDGYTF	TGCGCCAGCAGTTTAGGGGAGGATGGCTACACCTTC
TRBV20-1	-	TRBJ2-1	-	CSAKDSNEQFF	TGCAGTGCTAAGGACAGCAATGAGCAGTTCTTC
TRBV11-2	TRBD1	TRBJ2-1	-	CASSLGGQMENNEQFF	TGTGCCAGCAGCTTAGGGGGACAGATGGAAAACAATGAGCAGTTCTTC
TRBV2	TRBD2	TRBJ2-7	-	CASRGGTSGGNEQYF	TGTGCCAGCAGGGGAGGGACTAGCGGGGGCAATGAGCAGTACTTC
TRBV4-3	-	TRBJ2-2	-	CASSQSGVVAGELFF	TGCGCCAGCAGCCAATCTGGGGTTGTTGCCGGGGAGCTGTTTTTT
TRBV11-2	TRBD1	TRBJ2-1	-	CASSLWGGTGSYNEQFF	TGTGCCAGCAGCTTATGGGGAGGGACAGGGTCCTACAATGAGCAGTTCTTC
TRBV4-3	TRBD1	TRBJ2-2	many	CASQSGQGDTGELFF	TGCGCCTCCCAATCGGGACAGGGAGACACCGGGGAGCTGTTTTTT
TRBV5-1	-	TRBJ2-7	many	CASSLLDEQYF	TGCGCCAGCAGCTTGTTGGACGAGCAGTACTTC
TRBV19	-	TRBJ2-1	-	CASSTGPGTPQREQFF	TGTGCCAGTAGTACCGGACCCGGGACCCCGCAACGGGAGCAGTTCTTC
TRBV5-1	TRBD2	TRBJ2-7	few	CASSLPGAGGHEQYF	TGCGCCAGCAGCTTACCCGGCGCGGGAGGGCACGAGCAGTACTTC
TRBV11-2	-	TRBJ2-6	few	CASSAGWGSGRHSSGANVLTF	TGTGCCAGCAGCGCCGGCTGGGGTTCGGGGAGACACTCCTCTGGGGCCAACGTCCTGACTTTC
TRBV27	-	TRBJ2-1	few	CASSKPLDLYNEQFF	TGTGCCAGCAGTAAACCACTGGACTTGTACAATGAGCAGTTCTTC
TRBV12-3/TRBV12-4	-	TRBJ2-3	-	CASSGTNTDTQYF	TGTGCCAGCAGCGGAACGAACACAGATACGCAGTATTTT
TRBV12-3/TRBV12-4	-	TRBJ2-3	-	CASSLASKPQYF	TGTGCCAGCAGTTTAGCCAGCAAGCCGCAGTATTTT
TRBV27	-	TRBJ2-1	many	CASSSLSSYNEQFF	TGTGCCAGCAGTTCCCTAAGCTCCTACAATGAGCAGTTCTTC
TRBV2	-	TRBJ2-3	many	CASREWLGSDTQYF	TGTGCCAGCAGAGAGTGGTTAGGGTCAGATACGCAGTATTTT
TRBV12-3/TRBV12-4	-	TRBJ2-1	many	CASSARGEQFF	TGTGCCAGCAGTGCTAGGGGTGAGCAGTTCTTC
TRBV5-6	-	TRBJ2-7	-	CASSLRVSSYEQYF	TGTGCCAGCAGCTTGCGGGTAAGCTCCTACGAGCAGTACTTC
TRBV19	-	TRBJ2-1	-	CASSSVHPNEQFF	TGTGCCAGTAGTTCTGTCCACCCCAATGAGCAGTTCTTC
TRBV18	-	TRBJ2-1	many	CASSRWNEQFF	TGTGCCAGCTCCCGGTGGAATGAGCAGTTCTTC
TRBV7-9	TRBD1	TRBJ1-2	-	CASRAVVGQGDGYTF	TGTGCCAGCAGGGCCGTCGTGGGGCAGGGGGACGGCTACACCTTC
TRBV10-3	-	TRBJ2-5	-	CAISEGQYQETQYF	TGTGCCATCAGTGAGGGTCAGTACCAAGAGACCCAGTACTTC
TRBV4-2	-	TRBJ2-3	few	CASSQDLVGRHTDTQYF	TGTGCCAGCAGCCAAGATCTGGTGGGCAGACACACAGATACGCAGTATTTT
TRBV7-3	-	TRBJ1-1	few	CASSSGTPNLNTEAFF	TGTGCCAGCAGCTCCGGGACTCCGAACCTGAACACTGAAGCTTTCTTT
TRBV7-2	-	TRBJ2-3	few	CASSLPEWGDTDTQYF	TGTGCCAGCAGCTTACCTGAGTGGGGGGACACAGATACGCAGTATTTT
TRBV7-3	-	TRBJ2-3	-	CASSPQTRKWYTQYF	TGTGCCAGCAGCCCACAGACTCGAAAGTGGTATACGCAGTATTTT
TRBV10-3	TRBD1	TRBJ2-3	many	CAISEGGTGHTQYF	TGTGCCATCAGTGAGGGCGGGACAGGGCATACGCAGTATTTT
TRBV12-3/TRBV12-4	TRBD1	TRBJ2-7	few	CASSLWDSYEQYF	TGTGCCAGCAGTTTATGGGACAGCTACGAGCAGTACTTC
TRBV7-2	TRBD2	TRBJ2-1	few	CASSPWTSSQQFF	TGTGCCAGCAGCCCCTGGACTAGCAGTCAGCAGTTCTTC
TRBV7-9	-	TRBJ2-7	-	CASSLEDGSADEQYF	TGTGCCAGCAGCTTAGAGGACGGATCTGCTGACGAGCAGTACTTC
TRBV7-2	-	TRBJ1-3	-	CASSLVGGASGNTIYF	TGTGCCAGCAGCTTAGTTGGGGGGGCCTCTGGAAACACCATATATTTT
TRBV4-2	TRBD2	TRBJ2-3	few	CASSQVAGGSGGVHTDTQYF	TGTGCCAGCAGCCAAGTTGCGGGCGGTAGCGGGGGGGTTCATACAGATACGCAGTATTTT
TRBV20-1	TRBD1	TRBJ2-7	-	CSARNRGSSYEQYF	TGCAGTGCTAGAAACAGGGGAAGCTCCTACGAGCAGTACTTC
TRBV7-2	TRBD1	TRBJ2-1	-	CASSSTTGHGNEQFF	TGTGCCAGCAGCTCGACGACAGGGCACGGCAATGAGCAGTTCTTC
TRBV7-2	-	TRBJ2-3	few	CASSALGSTDTQYF	TGTGCCAGCAGCGCCCTCGGCAGCACAGATACGCAGTATTTT
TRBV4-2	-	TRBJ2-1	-	CASRPDLYNEQFF	TGTGCCAGCAGACCGGACCTTTACAATGAGCAGTTCTTC
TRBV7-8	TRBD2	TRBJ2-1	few	CASSFYRRGGILNEQFF	TGTGCCAGCAGCTTTTATAGGCGGGGGGGCATACTCAATGAGCAGTTCTTC
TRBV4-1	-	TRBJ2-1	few	CASSQVLPLPGSSYNEQFF	TGCGCCAGCAGCCAAGTTTTACCACTACCAGGGAGCTCCTACAATGAGCAGTTCTTC
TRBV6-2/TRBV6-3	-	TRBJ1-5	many	CASSYGGLSNQPQHF	TGTGCCAGCAGTTATGGAGGGCTTAGCAATCAGCCCCAGCATTTT
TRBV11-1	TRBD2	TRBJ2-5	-	CASSPAVSLAGVQETQYF	TGTGCCAGCAGCCCTGCCGTATCACTAGCGGGAGTTCAGGAGACCCAGTACTTC
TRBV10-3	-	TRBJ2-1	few	CAVVPDRDYNEQFF	TGTGCCGTTGTTCCGGACAGAGACTACAATGAGCAGTTCTTC
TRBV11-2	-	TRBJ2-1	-	CASSLNGVSEQFF	TGTGCCAGCAGCTTAAACGGCGTCAGTGAGCAGTTCTTC
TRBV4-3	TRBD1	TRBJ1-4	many	CASSQGLQGGLFF	TGCGCCAGCAGCCAAGGTCTACAGGGGGGACTGTTTTTT